The 27 T cell receptor beta chains below all came from one sample that was sequenced in a study of blood T cell repertoires in COVID-19. Sequenced by immunoSEQ multiplex PCR; TCRdb stores in-frame clones only, minus some. The sample consists of over 400,000 clones, more than 80% of them appearing once. The sequenced sample was peripheral blood. The receptors originated from a woman in her thirties with active or convalescent COVID-19.

The chain links TRBV6-4 to TRBJ1-5, with D tentatively TRBD1 (6 bases). The V end was cut by 6 bases, the J end by 4 bases, with 22 bases between. Germline V CDR1 and CDR2: MRHNA, SNTAGT. The CDR3 totals 17 residues. The chain's CDR3 is CASSINRTVATNQPQHF. The DNA of the CDR3 is TGTGCCAGCAGCATAAACAGGACAGTAGCAACGAATCAGCCCCAGCATTTT.

This clone was found a few times. This sequence joins TRBV11-2 and TRBJ1-2, with 10 nucleotides matching TRBD1. V lost 5 bases and J lost 7; bases outside the gene matches: 7. Germline CDR1 and CDR2: SGHAT and FQNNGV. The length of the CDR3 is 14 residues. CDR3 residues: CASSPRQGAGGYTF. The CDR3 coding sequence is TGTGCCAGCAGCCCTAGACAGGGGGCGGGTGGCTACACCTTC.

This clone was detected only a few times. The CDR3 DNA reads TGTGCCAGCAGCCACTACACCGGGGAGCTGTTTTTT. Translating it yields CASSHYTGELFF. The chain couples TRBV6-2 or TRBV6-3 to TRBJ2-2; no reliable D call. The ends were cut back, 6 bases at V and 3 bases at J, with 5 bases in the middle. Germline loops: CDR1 MNHEY, CDR2 SVGEGT. The CDR3 consists of 12 residues.

This chain joins TRBV7-2 and TRBJ1-6, with D perhaps TRBD1 (5 bases). This CDR3 is 14 amino acids long. The germline CDR1 and CDR2 sequences are SGHTA and FQGNSA. V lost 5 bases and J 6 bases, leaving 11 bases between the germline ends. CDR3 sequence reads: CASSHDSPNSPLHF. The CDR3 DNA reads as TGTGCCAGCAGCCACGACAGTCCTAATTCACCCCTCCACTTT.

The V gene is TRBV10-3, the J gene TRBJ2-1; D perhaps matches TRBD1 (5 bases). The CDR3 has 11 residues. Germline CDR1 ENHRY, CDR2 SYGVKD. CDR3 sequence (DNA): TGTGTGATTGGGGCCGGCAATGAGCAGTTCTTC. Its translation: CVIGAGNEQFF.

The J gene is TRBJ1-2, the V gene TRBV29-1, with unresolved D. This CDR3 contains 12 residues. Germline V gene data show CDR1 as SQVTM and CDR2 as ANQGSEA. The germline V and J ends were trimmed by 3 bases and 10 bases, with 15 bases remaining between them. This CDR3 is CSVEAPRDVYTF. For the CDR3, the DNA is TGCAGCGTTGAGGCCCCTCGGGATGTCTACACCTTC.

The chain couples TRBV5-1 to TRBJ2-2; TRBD2 is a possible D gene (5 bases). Germline V gene lookup returns CDR1 SGHRS and CDR2 YFSETQ. V was shortened by 4 bases and J by 4 bases, with 17 bases between the two germline ends. This CDR3 has 16 residues. The CDR3 here is CASSTAGVITTGELFF. CDR3 nucleotide sequence: TGCGCCAGCAGCACCGCCGGGGTTATAACCACCGGGGAGCTGTTTTTT.

This clone was seen only once. The gene calls are TRBV27 and TRBJ2-2; no clear D. The CDR3 loop spans 16 amino acids. Germline values: CDR1 MNHEY, CDR2 SMNVEV (reference sequence). V was shortened by 0 bases and J by 4 bases, with 12 bases between the two germline ends. The CDR3 nucleotides read TGTGCCAGCAGTTTATCGGAGCTAGTGGCCACCGGGGAGCTGTTTTTT. Protein sequence: CASSLSELVATGELFF.

V usage is TRBV6-5 and J usage is TRBJ1-6; D is unresolved. CDR1 and CDR2 from the germline V gene are MNHEY and SVGAGI. This CDR3 contains 14 residues. The V end lost 1 base, the J end lost 7 bases, and 8 bases lay between the germline ends. CDR3 sequence (DNA): TGTGCCAGCAGTTACTTGGCCAGAAATTCACCCCTCCACTTT. This sequence encodes CASSYLARNSPLHF.

The chain recombines TRBV6-2 or TRBV6-3 with TRBJ2-4; TRBD2 matches 13 bases. CDR1 and CDR2 (germline): MNHEY, SVGEGT. Trimming at V came to 6 bases and at J to 0 bases, leaving 17 bases not matched to a gene. The CDR3 spans 21 residues. CDR3 bases: TGTGCCAGCAGCCCTGCTCCCGGGACTAGCGGGGAATACGTAGCCAAAAACATTCAGTACTTC. Its protein is CASSPAPGTSGEYVAKNIQYF.

V and J are TRBV30 and TRBJ2-7; 9 bases agree with TRBD2. CDR1 is GTSNPN and CDR2 is SVGIG in the germline V gene (reference sequence). The CDR3 sequence is 13 residues long. Trimming removed 3 bases from V and 0 bases from J; junction bases left unmatched: 0. CDR3 coding DNA: TGTGCCTGGAGGACTAGCGGCTCCTACGAGCAGTACTTC. Translating gives CAWRTSGSYEQYF.

J is TRBJ1-1 and V is TRBV28; TRBD1 agrees at 7 bases. V shed 7 bases, J shed 4 bases, and the junction held 9 bases outside the gene matches. Germline CDR1 and CDR2: MDHEN and SYDVKM. The CDR3 runs 14 residues. The chain's CDR3 is CASIKTGPRTEAFF. The CDR3, as DNA: TGTGCCAGCATTAAGACAGGGCCCCGCACTGAAGCTTTCTTT.

CDR3 residues: CATLPRWVGATNYGYTF. The CDR3 nucleotides are TGTGCCACCTTACCCCGGTGGGTAGGGGCGACTAACTATGGCTACACCTTC. The rearrangement uses TRBV19 and TRBJ1-2; tentative D call: TRBD1 (5 bases). CDR3 length: 17 amino acids. Germline lookup yields CDR1 LNHDA and CDR2 SQIVND (reference sequence). V lost 10 bases and J lost 0, with 24 bases in between.

CDR3 region: CASSLGLASEQYF. In DNA, the CDR3 is TGTGCCAGCAGTCTCGGACTAGCGAGCGAGCAGTACTTC. V and J are TRBV27 and TRBJ2-7; 9 bases match TRBD2. V shed 5 bases and J 6 bases; nucleotides not matched to a gene: 5. CDR3 length equals 13 residues. Per germline, CDR1 MNHEY and CDR2 SMNVEV (reference sequence).

The gene calls are TRBV29-1 and TRBJ1-2; D gene unclear. The CDR3 contains 11 residues. Germline CDR1 reads SQVTM; CDR2 reads ANQGSEA. V was pared by 5 bases and J by 3 bases, with 7 bases between. Written as DNA, the CDR3 is TGCAGCGTTTGGCACGACTATGGCTACACCTTC. It yields the protein CSVWHDYGYTF.

The chain links TRBV7-9 to TRBJ2-7; 8 positions agree with TRBD2. Germline CDR1 reads SEHNR; CDR2 reads FQNEAQ (reference sequence). This CDR3 is built from 17 residues. With 1 base clipped from V and 0 bases from J, the junction kept 8 bases outside the gene matches. CDR3 residues: CASSLGGFSGGSYEQYF. As DNA, the CDR3 is TGTGCCAGCAGCTTAGGGGGCTTCAGCGGGGGCTCCTACGAGCAGTACTTC.

CDR3 region: CASSTGGGYNSPLHF. The CDR3 region has the DNA TGTGCCAGCAGTACAGGGGGCGGCTATAATTCACCCCTCCACTTT. The V and J genes are TRBV2 and TRBJ1-6, with TRBD1 identical over 9 bases. Trimming took 5 bases from V and 3 from J; bases not matched to a gene: 2. The CDR3 runs 15 residues. Germline CDR1 is SNHLY and CDR2 is FYNNEI.

The V gene is TRBV6-1, the J gene TRBJ2-1; 8 nucleotides line up with TRBD2. Germline V gene data show CDR1 as MNHNS and CDR2 as SASEGT. The V segment lost 1 base and the J segment 7 bases; nucleotides outside the gene matches: 12. The CDR3 sequence is 17 residues long. CDR3 residues: CASSEDLVGGGLNEQFF. The CDR3 DNA reads as TGTGCCAGCAGTGAAGATCTCGTCGGGGGGGGCCTTAATGAGCAGTTCTTC.

The CDR3 nucleotides read TGTGCAGAAGATAGTCCACGCTATGGCTACACCTTC. Encoded protein: CAEDSPRYGYTF. The chain uses TRBV7-9 and TRBJ1-2; no definite D call. The CDR3 length is 12 residues. The germline V gene encodes CDR1 SEHNR and CDR2 FQNEAQ (reference sequence).

This clone occurred once. The chain employs TRBV5-6 and TRBJ2-2, with 7 bases matching TRBD1. The J segment lost 3 bases and the V segment lost 0 bases, leaving 5 bases of the junction unmatched. This CDR3 has 16 residues. The germline CDR1 and CDR2 sequences are SGHDT and YYEEEE. In DNA, the CDR3 is TGTGCCAGCAGCTTGGGAGACAGGGCGGACACCGGGGAGCTGTTTTTT. It yields the protein CASSLGDRADTGELFF.

The V gene is TRBV3-1 (or the pseudogene TRBV3-2), the J gene TRBJ2-7, with D maybe TRBD2 (5 bases). The CDR3 has 17 amino acids. From germline, CDR1 is LGHDT and CDR2 YNNKEL (reference sequence). The V end lost 3 bases, the J end lost 0 bases, and 18 bases lay between the germline ends. CDR3 in DNA: TGTGCCAGCAGCCATCAACCTTGGGCGGGTAGCTCCTACGAGCAGTACTTC. Translated: CASSHQPWAGSSYEQYF.

This chain uses TRBV19 with TRBJ1-1; possibly TRBD1 for D (5 bases). CDR3 length: 13 residues. Per germline, CDR1 LNHDA and CDR2 SQIVND (reference sequence). Trimming shortened V by 8 bases and J by 3 bases, and 13 bases separated the two germline ends. The CDR3 bases are TGTGCCAGTGAACGGACAACCCACACTGAAGCTTTCTTT. This sequence encodes CASERTTHTEAFF. The full variable domain, its missing parts supplied by reference TRBV19 and TRBJ1-1, is DGGITQSPKYLFRKEGQNVTLSCEQNLNHDAMYWYRQDPGQGLRLIYYSQIVNDFQKGDIAEGYSVSREKKESFPLTVTSAQKNPTAFYLCASERTTHTEAFFGQGTRLTVV.

J is TRBJ2-7 and V is TRBV18; 7 nucleotides agree with TRBD1. CDR1 KGHSH and CDR2 LQKENI come from the germline V gene. J was trimmed by 5 bases and V by 4 bases; bases with no gene match: 14. CDR3 size: 16 residues. The CDR3 loop reads CASSLNRQGLGNEQYF. DNA of the CDR3: TGTGCCAGCTCACTTAATCGACAGGGCCTCGGGAACGAGCAGTACTTC.

The rearrangement links TRBV5-1 to TRBJ1-1; the D is unclear. V lost 0 bases to trimming and J lost 1 base, with 7 bases between them. The CDR3 covers 14 residues. Germline V gives CDR1 SGHRS, CDR2 YFSETQ. This CDR3 reads CASSLEGGNTEAFF. The CDR3 DNA is TGCGCCAGCAGCTTGGAAGGCGGGAACACTGAAGCTTTCTTT.

The table lists this clone with a few counts. A junction boundary mismatches the germline segment, possibly from a read error. The V gene is TRBV15, the J gene TRBJ2-5; either TRBD1 or TRBD2 may fit D (7 bases each). Looked up from germline, CDR1 is LNHNV and CDR2 is YYDKDF (reference sequence). This CDR3 comprises 12 residues. CDR3 in amino acids: CATCRGGETQYF. CDR3 coding DNA: TGTGCCACCTGCAGGGGGGGAGAGACCCAGTACTTC.

The chain couples TRBV30 to TRBJ1-6; D not resolved. Trimming cost V 6 bases and J 0 bases, with 12 bases left between them. Germline lookup yields CDR1 GTSNPN and CDR2 SVGIG (reference sequence). The CDR3 has 15 amino acids. The CDR3 DNA is TGTGCCTGCTACTTGACGGGCTCCTATAATTCACCCCTCCACTTT. As protein: CACYLTGSYNSPLHF.

This chain connects TRBV5-1 to TRBJ1-1; the D is unclear. Deletions cut 4 bases from V and 3 bases from J, with 13 bases between. The length of the CDR3 is 14 residues. Germline lookup yields CDR1 SGHRS and CDR2 YFSETQ. CDR3 DNA: TGCGCCAGCAGCATTATCCGGGGTGACACTGAAGCTTTCTTT. This codes for CASSIIRGDTEAFF.